This TCR beta chain was captured by sequencing in a study of circulating CD8 cells and anti-PD-1 response in melanoma. Sorting of live CD3+CD8+TCRalphabeta+ cells by PD-1 and/or TIGIT gave four subsets. TCR libraries were prepared from roughly 14 ng of total RNA with the QIAseq Immune Repertoire TCR panel. TCRdb re-analysed the reads in MiXCR, keeping a single row per CDR3 protein. This sample yields several hundred distinct CDR3 sequences, of which less than 7.5% are seen a single time; about a tenth belongs to the top ten. This clonotype is medium-sized (0.01 to 0.1%). What it binds is not known. The V gene's germline CDR1 is DFQATT and CDR2 SNEGSKA (reference sequence). This CDR3 spans 15 amino acids. Trimming removed 0 bases from V and 1 base from J; junction bases left unmatched: 5. General study findings and limits: PD-1 and DPOS subsets showed similar, higher clonality than DNEG.

The chain employs TRBV20-1 and TRBJ2-7, with TRBD2 matching over 8 bases. This specimen consisted of CD8+ T cells from PBMCs, obtained at baseline or after one month of anti-PD-1 therapy (not recorded which). This clonotype was sampled from a human donor with melanoma. The CDR3 spells CSARDGTSGSYEQYF. DNA of the CDR3: TGCAGTGCTAGAGATGGGACTAGTGGGTCCTACGAGCAGTACTTC.